Below are 2 T cell receptor beta chains sequenced from a single sample in a study of cytomegalovirus exposure and HLA in healthy donors. The PCR ran on 60 Vbeta and 13 Jbeta primers. TCRdb's table, derived via immunoSEQ multiplex PCR, lists solely in-frame clones and lacks some. The sample has about 270,000 clones, around 66% seen once. Sequencing used PBMCs. The receptors were sampled from a female donor in good health and CMV-seronegative.

This clone turned up a few times. V and J are TRBV7-2 and TRBJ2-7; tentatively, D is TRBD1 (6 bases). CDR1 is SGHTA, CDR2 FQGNSA, per germline. This CDR3 is built from 14 residues. V lost 3 bases and J 0 bases, leaving 9 bases between the germline ends. The CDR3 is CASSFDRSSYEQYF. The CDR3 DNA is TGTGCCAGCAGCTTCGACAGGAGCTCCTACGAGCAGTACTTC.

J is TRBJ2-2 and V is TRBV6-1; tentative D call: TRBD2 (5 bases). With 3 bases removed from V and 10 bases from J, the gap between germline ends came to 18 bases. The CDR3 is 15 residues long. Germline V CDR1 and CDR2: MNHNS, SASEGT. This CDR3 is CASSDPSRELLELFF. CDR3 sequence (DNA): TGTGCCAGCAGTGACCCTAGTAGGGAGCTTTTGGAGCTGTTTTTT.